Here is one T cell receptor beta chain with its context. As to time point: patch test 2, 6 weeks after DPC sensitization. Treatment specified: therapeutic diphenylcyclopropenone sensitization with weekly scalp DPC. TCRdb processed the RACE reads anew with MiXCR; each CDR3 protein has one entry. The table has approximately 96,000 distinct CDR3 sequences, about 9% seen once. The CDR3 has 15 amino acids. Germline values: CDR1 MNHNS, CDR2 SASEGT. V lost 7 bases and J 0 bases, leaving 15 bases between the germline ends. The record originates from a study of human T cells and chemical hapten exposure. Specimen: whole blood, collected in connection with sensitization to the hapten diphenylcyclopropenone (DPC). This chain joins TRBV6-1 and TRBJ1-2, with a possible D match to TRBD1 (5 bases). This receptor was taken from a woman in her forties with alopecia areata. Some clones in this sample may be carry-over from other donors' samples. The DNA of the CDR3 is TGTGCCAGCAATAGAGGGGAGGGAGCTAACTATGGCTACACCTTC. Protein: CASNRGEGANYGYTF.